The 13 T cell receptor beta chains below all came from one sample that was sequenced in a study of immune evolution from preneoplasia to lung adenocarcinoma. Measured with immunoSEQ multiplex PCR; TCRdb has only the in-frame clones, and not every one. The data contain about 5,400 clones, around 86% of them singletons. The sequencing input was FFPE invasive lung adenocarcinoma tissue. These receptors were taken from a person between 45 and 75 years old with lung adenocarcinoma.

The rearrangement uses TRBV6-5 and TRBJ2-5; tentative D call: TRBD2 (5 bases). The V end lost 0 bases, the J end lost 7 bases, and 12 bases lay between the germline ends. The CDR3 totals 14 residues. Germline V gene data show CDR1 as MNHEY and CDR2 as SVGAGI. For the CDR3, the DNA is TGTGCCAGCAGTTACTCTGTCCAGGCGGGGACCCAGTACTTC. Protein: CASSYSVQAGTQYF.

V usage is TRBV5-4 and J usage is TRBJ2-1; TRBD2 matches 12 bases. The length of the CDR3 is 17 residues. CDR1 is SGHNT, CDR2 YYREEE, per germline (reference sequence). With V trimmed by 4 bases and J by 6 bases, 11 bases remained unmatched. The CDR3 nucleotides read TGTGCCAGCAGCACCTTCCTAGCGGGAGGGCTGAGCAATGAGCAGTTCTTC. It yields the protein CASSTFLAGGLSNEQFF.

The rearrangement uses TRBV10-3 and TRBJ1-1; 8 nucleotides match TRBD1. Per the germline V gene, CDR1 is ENHRY and CDR2 is SYGVKD. The V gene end was trimmed by 0 bases and the J gene end by 4 bases; junction bases not matched to a gene: 4. The CDR3 is 15 amino acids. The CDR3 region has the DNA TGTGCCATCAGTGAGTCCCGGACAGGGAGCACTGAAGCTTTCTTT. It yields the protein CAISESRTGSTEAFF.

The chain recombines TRBV5-1 with TRBJ1-2; 7 nucleotides match TRBD1. Germline V gene data show CDR1 as SGHRS and CDR2 as YFSETQ. V shed 4 bases, J shed 0 bases, and the junction held 6 bases outside the gene matches. The CDR3 has 15 amino acids. The CDR3 nucleotides read TGCGCCAGCAGCCCAAGGACAGGCCCTAACTATGGCTACACCTTC. Its protein product is CASSPRTGPNYGYTF.

This chain connects TRBV9 to TRBJ1-2, with unresolved D. V lost 5 bases and J 1 base, leaving 15 bases between the germline ends. The CDR3 covers 15 residues. CDR1 and CDR2 from the germline V gene are SGDLS and YYNGEE. Written as DNA, the CDR3 is TGTGCCAGCAGAAACGACCGTTCTCTTAACTATGGCTACACCTTC. Translated: CASRNDRSLNYGYTF.

The gene calls are TRBV2 and TRBJ2-7; 7 bases align to TRBD2. This CDR3 region has 11 residues. Germline CDR1 and CDR2: SNHLY and FYNNEI. Trimming removed 7 bases from V and 5 bases from J; junction bases left unmatched: 2. As DNA, the CDR3 is TGTGCCAGCACCGCGGGAGACGAGCAGTACTTC. Its protein is CASTAGDEQYF.

The chain links TRBV28 to TRBJ1-1; the match to TRBD1 covers 10 bases. The V gene's germline CDR1 is MDHEN and CDR2 SYDVKM. J gave up 4 bases and V 8 bases, and 19 bases lay outside the gene matches. The CDR3 covers 18 residues. The CDR3 DNA sequence: TGTGCCAGCGGCCGGGACAGGGGTCGGAAGCCCTTAGTCACTGAAGCTTTCTTT. Its protein product is CASGRDRGRKPLVTEAFF.

The rearrangement uses TRBV6-5 and TRBJ2-3; D unclear. V lost 6 bases, J lost 5 bases, and 12 bases lay in between. The germline gives CDR1 MNHEY, CDR2 SVGAGI. The CDR3 is made up of 13 amino acids. CDR3 amino acids: CASRPGGVDTQYF. The CDR3 DNA is TGTGCCAGCAGGCCCGGTGGGGTAGATACGCAGTATTTT.

This clone showed up just once. The chain couples TRBV6-1 to TRBJ1-5, with D perhaps matching TRBD1 (6 bases). The CDR3 extends over 15 amino acids. V was pared by 1 base and J by 6 bases, with 13 bases between. Germline values: CDR1 MNHNS, CDR2 SASEGT. The CDR3 bases are TGTGCCAGCAGTGAAGTGGGGGCCTCAGGTCAGCCCCAGCATTTT. Its translation is CASSEVGASGQPQHF.

The J gene is TRBJ2-7, the V gene TRBV25-1, with 9 bases matching TRBD1. CDR1 is MGHDK, CDR2 SYGVNS, per germline. V trimming: 3 bases; J trimming: 3 bases; junction bases outside the gene matches: 6. The CDR3 has 15 residues. DNA of the CDR3: TGTGCCAGCAGTGAGACGGACAGGGGCTTCTACGAGCAGTACTTC. Amino acids: CASSETDRGFYEQYF.

This chain uses TRBV2 with TRBJ2-7; D perhaps matches TRBD2 (5 bases). V lost 4 bases and J lost 7, with 17 bases in between. The length of the CDR3 is 14 residues. Germline loops: CDR1 SNHLY, CDR2 FYNNEI. The CDR3 here is CASSGVGSWEEQYF. CDR3 nucleotide sequence: TGTGCCAGCAGTGGAGTAGGGAGTTGGGAGGAGCAGTACTTC.

The chain couples TRBV7-9 to TRBJ1-2; D possibly corresponds to TRBD1 (5 bases). Germline values: CDR1 SEHNR, CDR2 FQNEAQ (reference sequence). The V gene lost 1 base and the J gene lost 13 bases, with 13 bases spanning the gap. This CDR3 has 12 residues. The CDR3 sequence: CASSLDDRPSTF. In nucleotides, the CDR3 is TGTGCCAGCAGCTTAGATGACAGACCGTCCACCTTC.

The V and J genes are TRBV28 and TRBJ1-4; D is possibly TRBD1 (5 bases). The ends were cut back, 6 bases at V and 8 bases at J, with 19 bases in the middle. CDR1 is MDHEN and CDR2 is SYDVKM in the germline V gene. The CDR3 is made up of 15 amino acids. The CDR3 DNA sequence: TGTGCCAGCAGCGCAAACCGGGACTTTGGCGAAAAACTGTTTTTT. Translated, it gives CASSANRDFGEKLFF.